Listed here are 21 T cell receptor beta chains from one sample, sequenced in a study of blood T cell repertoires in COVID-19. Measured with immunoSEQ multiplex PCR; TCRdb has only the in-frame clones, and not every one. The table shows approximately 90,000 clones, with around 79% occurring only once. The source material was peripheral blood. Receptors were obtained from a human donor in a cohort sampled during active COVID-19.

The CDR3 region has the DNA TGTGCCAGCAGGCACCTGACAGGGATGAGAGAGACCCAGTACTTC. Encoded protein: CASRHLTGMRETQYF. The chain uses TRBV6-5 and TRBJ2-5, with TRBD1 matching 7 bases. Germline lookup yields CDR1 MNHEY and CDR2 SVGAGI. With 6 bases clipped from V and 4 bases from J, the junction kept 11 bases outside the gene matches. There are 15 residues in the CDR3.

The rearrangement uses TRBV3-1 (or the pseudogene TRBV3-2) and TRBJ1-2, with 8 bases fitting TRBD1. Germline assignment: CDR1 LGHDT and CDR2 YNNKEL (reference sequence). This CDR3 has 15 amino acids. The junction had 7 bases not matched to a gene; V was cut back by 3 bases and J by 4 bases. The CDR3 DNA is TGTGCCAGCAGCCACGGGGACAGGACGTCCTATGGCTACACCTTC. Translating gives CASSHGDRTSYGYTF.

The CDR3 bases are TGTGCCAGCAGTGAACAGAATGGCTATGGCTACACCTTC. Residues: CASSEQNGYGYTF. The V gene is TRBV25-1, the J gene TRBJ1-2; D unclear. Germline CDR1 and CDR2: MGHDK and SYGVNS. Trimming cost V 2 bases and J 4 bases, with 8 bases left between them. The CDR3 consists of 13 residues.

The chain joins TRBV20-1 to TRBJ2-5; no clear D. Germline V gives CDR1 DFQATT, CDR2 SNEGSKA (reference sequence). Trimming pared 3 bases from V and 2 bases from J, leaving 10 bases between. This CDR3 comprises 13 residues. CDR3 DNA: TGCAGTGCTAGTAGAGGATCTCAAGAGACCCAGTACTTC. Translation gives CSASRGSQETQYF.

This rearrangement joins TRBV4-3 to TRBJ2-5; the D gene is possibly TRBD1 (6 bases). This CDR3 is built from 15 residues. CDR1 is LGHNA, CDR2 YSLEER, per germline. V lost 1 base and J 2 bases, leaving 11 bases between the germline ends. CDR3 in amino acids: CASSQGGTIQETQYF. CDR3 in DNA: TGCGCCAGCAGCCAAGGTGGGACAATACAAGAGACCCAGTACTTC.

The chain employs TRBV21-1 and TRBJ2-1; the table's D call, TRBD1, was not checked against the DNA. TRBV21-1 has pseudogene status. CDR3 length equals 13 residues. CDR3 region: CASTGTGTNEQFF. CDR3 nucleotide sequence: TGTGCCAGCACCGGGACAGGGACCAATGAGCAGTTCTTC.

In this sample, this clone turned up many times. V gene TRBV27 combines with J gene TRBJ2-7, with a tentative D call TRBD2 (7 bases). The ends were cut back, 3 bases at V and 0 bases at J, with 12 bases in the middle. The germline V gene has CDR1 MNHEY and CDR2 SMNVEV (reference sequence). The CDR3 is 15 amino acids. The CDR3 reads CASSFLADSSYEQYF. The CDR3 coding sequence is TGTGCCAGCAGTTTTCTAGCGGACAGCTCCTACGAGCAGTACTTC.

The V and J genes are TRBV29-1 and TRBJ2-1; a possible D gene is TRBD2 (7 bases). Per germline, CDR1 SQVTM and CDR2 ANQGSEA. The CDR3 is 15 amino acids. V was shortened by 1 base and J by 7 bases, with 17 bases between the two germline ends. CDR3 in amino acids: CSVEGGGAGYNEQFF. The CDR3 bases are TGCAGCGTTGAAGGTGGGGGGGCTGGTTATAATGAGCAGTTCTTC.

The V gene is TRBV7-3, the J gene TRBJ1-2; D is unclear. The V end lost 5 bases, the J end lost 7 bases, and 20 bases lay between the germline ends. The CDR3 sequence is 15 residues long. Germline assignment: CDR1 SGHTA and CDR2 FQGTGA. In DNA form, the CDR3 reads TGTGCCAGCAGCCCCTCTCATGACCCCGGGAGTGGCTACACCTTC. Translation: CASSPSHDPGSGYTF.

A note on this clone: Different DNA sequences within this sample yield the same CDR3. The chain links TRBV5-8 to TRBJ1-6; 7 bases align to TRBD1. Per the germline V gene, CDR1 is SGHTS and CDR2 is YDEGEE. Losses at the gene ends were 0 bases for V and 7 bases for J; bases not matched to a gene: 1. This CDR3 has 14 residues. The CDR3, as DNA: TGTGCCAGCAGCTTGGGACAGGGCAATTCACCCCTCCACTTT. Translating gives CASSLGQGNSPLHF.

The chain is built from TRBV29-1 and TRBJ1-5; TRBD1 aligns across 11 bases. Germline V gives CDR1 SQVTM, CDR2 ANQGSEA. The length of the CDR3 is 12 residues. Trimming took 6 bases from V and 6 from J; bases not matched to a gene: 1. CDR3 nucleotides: TGCAGCGTCGGGACAGGGGGTCAGCCCCAGCATTTT. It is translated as CSVGTGGQPQHF.

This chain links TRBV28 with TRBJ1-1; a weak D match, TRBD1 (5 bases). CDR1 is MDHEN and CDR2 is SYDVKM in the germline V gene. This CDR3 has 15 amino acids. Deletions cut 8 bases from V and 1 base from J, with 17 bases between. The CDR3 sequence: CASSGRRTGNTEAFF. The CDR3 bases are TGTGCCAGCTCAGGGAGGCGCACTGGGAACACTGAAGCTTTCTTT.

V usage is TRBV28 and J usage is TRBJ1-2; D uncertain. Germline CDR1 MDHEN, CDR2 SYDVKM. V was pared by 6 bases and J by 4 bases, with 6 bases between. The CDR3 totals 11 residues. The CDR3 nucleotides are TGTGCCAGCAGCCCGGGCTATGGCTACACCTTC. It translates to CASSPGYGYTF.

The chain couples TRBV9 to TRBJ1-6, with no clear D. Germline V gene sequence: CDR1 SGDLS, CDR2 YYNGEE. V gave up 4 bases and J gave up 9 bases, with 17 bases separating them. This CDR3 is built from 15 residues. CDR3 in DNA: TGTGCCAGCAGCTTACTACTCGGCCCGGGTTCACCCCTCCACTTT. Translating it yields CASSLLLGPGSPLHF. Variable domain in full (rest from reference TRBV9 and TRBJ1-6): DSGVTQTPKHLITATGQRVTLRCSPRSGDLSVYWYQQSLDQGLQFLIQYYNGEERAKGNILERFSAQQFPDLHSELNLSSLELGDSALYFCASSLLLGPGSPLHFGNGTRLTVT.

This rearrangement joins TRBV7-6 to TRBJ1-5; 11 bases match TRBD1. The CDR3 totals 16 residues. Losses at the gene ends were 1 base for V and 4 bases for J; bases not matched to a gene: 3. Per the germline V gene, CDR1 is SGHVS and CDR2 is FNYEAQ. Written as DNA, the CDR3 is TGTGCCAGCAGCTTAGGGACAGGGGGCGTTAATCAGCCCCAGCATTTT. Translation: CASSLGTGGVNQPQHF.

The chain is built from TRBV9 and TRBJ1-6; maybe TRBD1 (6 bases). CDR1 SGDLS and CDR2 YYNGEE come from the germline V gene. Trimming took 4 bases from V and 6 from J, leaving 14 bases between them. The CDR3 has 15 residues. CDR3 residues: CASSSLGDTNSPLHF. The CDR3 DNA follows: TGTGCCAGCAGCTCCCTGGGGGACACTAATTCACCCCTCCACTTT.

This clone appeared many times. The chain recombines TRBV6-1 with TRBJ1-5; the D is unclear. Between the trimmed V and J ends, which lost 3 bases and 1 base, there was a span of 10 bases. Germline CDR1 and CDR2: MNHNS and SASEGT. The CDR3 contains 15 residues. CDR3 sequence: CASSEEGGSNQPQHF. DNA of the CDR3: TGTGCCAGCAGTGAGGAGGGTGGGAGCAATCAGCCCCAGCATTTT.

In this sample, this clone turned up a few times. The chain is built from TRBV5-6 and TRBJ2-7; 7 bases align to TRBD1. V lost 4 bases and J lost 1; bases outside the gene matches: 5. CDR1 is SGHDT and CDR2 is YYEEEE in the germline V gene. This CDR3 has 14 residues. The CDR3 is CASSLRDRSYEQYF. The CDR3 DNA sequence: TGTGCCAGCAGCCTCCGGGACAGATCCTACGAGCAGTACTTC.

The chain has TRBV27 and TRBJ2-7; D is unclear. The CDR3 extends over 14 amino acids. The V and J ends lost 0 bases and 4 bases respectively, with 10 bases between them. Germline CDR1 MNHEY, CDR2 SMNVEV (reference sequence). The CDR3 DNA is TGTGCCAGCAGTTTATCCTTCTCAGAATACGAGCAGTACTTC. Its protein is CASSLSFSEYEQYF.

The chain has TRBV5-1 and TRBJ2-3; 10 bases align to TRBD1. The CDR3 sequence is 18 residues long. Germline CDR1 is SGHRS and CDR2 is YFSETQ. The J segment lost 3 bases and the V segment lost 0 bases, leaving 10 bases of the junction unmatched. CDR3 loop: CASSLAGSGTGETDTQYF. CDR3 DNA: TGCGCCAGCAGCTTGGCCGGATCGGGGACAGGGGAGACAGATACGCAGTATTTT.

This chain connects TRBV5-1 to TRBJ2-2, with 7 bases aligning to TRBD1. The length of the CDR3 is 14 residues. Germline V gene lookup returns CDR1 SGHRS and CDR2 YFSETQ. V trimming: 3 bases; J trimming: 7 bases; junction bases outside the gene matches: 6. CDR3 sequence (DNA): TGCGCCAGCAGCTCGGGACAGATTGTCGGGGAGCTGTTTTTT. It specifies CASSSGQIVGELFF.